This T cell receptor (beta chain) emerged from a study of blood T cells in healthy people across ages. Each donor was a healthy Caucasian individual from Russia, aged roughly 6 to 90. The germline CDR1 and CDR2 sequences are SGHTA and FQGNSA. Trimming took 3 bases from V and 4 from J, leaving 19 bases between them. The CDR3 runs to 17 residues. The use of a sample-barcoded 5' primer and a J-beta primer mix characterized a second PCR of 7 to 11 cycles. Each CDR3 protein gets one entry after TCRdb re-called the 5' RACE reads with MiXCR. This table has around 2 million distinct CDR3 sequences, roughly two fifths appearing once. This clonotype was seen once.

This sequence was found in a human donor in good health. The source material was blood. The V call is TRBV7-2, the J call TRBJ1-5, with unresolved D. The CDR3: CASSFRPEGQGNQPQHF. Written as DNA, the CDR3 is TGTGCCAGCAGCTTCCGCCCTGAGGGCCAAGGGAATCAGCCCCAGCATTTT.